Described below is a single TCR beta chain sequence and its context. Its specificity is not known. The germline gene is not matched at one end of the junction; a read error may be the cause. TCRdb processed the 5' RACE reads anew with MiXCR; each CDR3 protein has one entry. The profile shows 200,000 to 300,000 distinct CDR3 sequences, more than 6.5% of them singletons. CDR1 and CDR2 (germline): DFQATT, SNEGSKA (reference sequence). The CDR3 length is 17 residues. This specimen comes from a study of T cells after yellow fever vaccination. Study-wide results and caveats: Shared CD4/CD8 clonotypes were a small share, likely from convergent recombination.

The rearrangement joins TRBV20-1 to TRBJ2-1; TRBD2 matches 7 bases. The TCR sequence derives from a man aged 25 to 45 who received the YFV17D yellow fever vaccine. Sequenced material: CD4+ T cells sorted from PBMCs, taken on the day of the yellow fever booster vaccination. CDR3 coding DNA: TGCTGTGCTCCGCCCGGATTAGCGGGTGATCCCTACAATGAGCAGTTCTTC. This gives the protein CCAPPGLAGDPYNEQFF.